Presented here are 7 T cell receptor beta chains from one specimen sequenced in a study of blood T cell repertoires in COVID-19. Some clones are missing from TCRdb's copy, which holds only in-frame ones; the method was immunoSEQ multiplex PCR. The sample includes hundreds of thousands of clones, about four fifths seen only once; the top ten take over 7.5%. Sequenced sample: peripheral blood. The receptors stem from an elderly woman with acute or convalescent COVID-19.

The V call is TRBV30, the J call TRBJ1-2; D unclear. The V gene lost 0 bases and the J gene lost 2 bases, with 7 bases spanning the gap. The length of the CDR3 is 13 residues. Per germline, CDR1 GTSNPN and CDR2 SVGIG (reference sequence). The CDR3 loop is CAWSVRGNYGYTF. The DNA of the CDR3 is TGTGCCTGGAGTGTTCGAGGGAACTATGGCTACACCTTC.

The gene calls are TRBV10-1 and TRBJ2-2; D perhaps matches TRBD1 (5 bases). Germline V gene data show CDR1 as WNHNN and CDR2 as SYGVQD (reference sequence). Trimming took 3 bases from V and 4 from J, leaving 9 bases between them. The CDR3 runs to 14 residues. CDR3 residues: CASSDRAGTGELFF. The CDR3 nucleotides read TGCGCCAGCAGTGACAGGGCCGGCACCGGGGAGCTGTTTTTT.

The rearrangement joins TRBV6-1 to TRBJ2-1, with D maybe TRBD1 (5 bases). The CDR3 contains 11 residues. Germline V gene sequence: CDR1 MNHNS, CDR2 SASEGT. The V gene lost 3 bases and the J gene lost 11 bases, with 8 bases spanning the gap. CDR3 DNA sequence: TGTGCCAGCAGTGATAGGGGCAAGCAGTTCTTC. Amino acid sequence: CASSDRGKQFF.

The chain links TRBV6-1 to TRBJ2-7; 8 bases line up with TRBD1. The CDR3 runs 14 residues. Germline trimming cut 3 bases from V and 3 bases from J; bases unmatched to any gene: 4. Germline CDR1 is MNHNS and CDR2 is SASEGT. CDR3 coding DNA: TGTGCCAGCAGTGACCGGACAGGGAGCTACGAGCAGTACTTC. Its translation: CASSDRTGSYEQYF.

J is TRBJ2-7 and V is TRBV28; TRBD2 aligns across 10 bases. Trimming at V came to 7 bases and at J to 3 bases, leaving 15 bases not matched to a gene. Germline CDR1 and CDR2: MDHEN and SYDVKM. CDR3 length equals 17 residues. The CDR3 DNA reads as TGTGCCAGCATCCCAAACAGGGGTAGCGGGGGGATCTACGAGCAGTACTTC. As protein: CASIPNRGSGGIYEQYF.

The chain joins TRBV19 to TRBJ1-5; 8 nucleotides agree with TRBD1. V shed 6 bases, J shed 2 bases, and the junction held 6 bases outside the gene matches. The CDR3 is made up of 15 amino acids. The germline V gene has CDR1 LNHDA and CDR2 SQIVND (reference sequence). The CDR3 reads CASRTGGRGNQPQHF. CDR3 nucleotide sequence: TGTGCCAGTAGAACAGGGGGTAGGGGCAATCAGCCCCAGCATTTT.

V and J are TRBV28 and TRBJ1-1; the match to TRBD1 covers 8 bases. CDR3 length equals 14 residues. J gave up 5 bases and V 2 bases, and 4 bases lay outside the gene matches. The germline gives CDR1 MDHEN, CDR2 SYDVKM. In DNA, the CDR3 is TGTGCCAGCAGTTTAGCAGGGGGCCGGACTGAAGCTTTCTTT. Translating gives CASSLAGGRTEAFF.